This entry lists 6 T cell receptor beta chains sequenced from one sample in a study of blood T cell repertoires in COVID-19. The method was immunoSEQ multiplex PCR; TCRdb's version includes in-frame clones alone and lacks a portion of them. This sample has 150,000 to 200,000 clones, with 81% found just once. Sequences were obtained from peripheral blood. The receptors derive from a woman aged 40 to 49 with COVID-19, enrolled during active disease.

CDR3 sequence (DNA): TGTGCCACCAGGACCAGCGGGAGTCTCACCGGGGAGCTGTTTTTT. It yields the protein CATRTSGSLTGELFF. This chain links TRBV24-1 with TRBJ2-2, with 8 bases identical to TRBD2. V shed 7 bases, J shed 4 bases, and the junction held 7 bases outside the gene matches. Germline V gives CDR1 KGHDR, CDR2 SFDVKD. This CDR3 is built from 15 residues.

This chain joins TRBV3-1 (or the pseudogene TRBV3-2) and TRBJ2-7; D is possibly TRBD1 (6 bases). Germline CDR1 and CDR2: LGHDT and YNNKEL (reference sequence). V was cut by 4 bases and J by 4 bases, with 14 bases left in between. The CDR3 runs 14 residues. CDR3 sequence: CASSLGQLLYEQYF. In nucleotides, the CDR3 is TGTGCCAGCAGCCTTGGACAGCTTCTTTACGAGCAGTACTTC.

The chain links TRBV9 to TRBJ1-1; 12 bases are a match to TRBD1. V dropped 0 bases and J dropped 5; count of bases not matched to a gene: 2. Germline V lookup: CDR1 SGDLS, CDR2 YYNGEE. The CDR3 runs to 15 residues. The CDR3 loop reads CASSVEGQGATEAFF. DNA of the CDR3: TGTGCCAGCAGCGTAGAGGGACAGGGGGCAACTGAAGCTTTCTTT.

The chain uses TRBV2 and TRBJ2-7; 12 nucleotides line up with TRBD2. V lost 4 bases to trimming and J lost 4 bases; unmatched junction nucleotides: 5. The CDR3 has 15 amino acids. From germline, CDR1 is SNHLY and CDR2 FYNNEI. CDR3: CASSATSGGRYEQYV. The CDR3 nucleotides are TGTGCCAGCAGTGCGACTAGCGGGGGACGTTACGAGCAGTACGTC.

This chain connects TRBV10-3 to TRBJ2-3; 12 bases line up with TRBD2. Per germline, CDR1 ENHRY and CDR2 SYGVKD. This CDR3 region has 16 residues. Trimming took 2 bases from V and 3 from J; bases not matched to a gene: 3. The CDR3 loop reads CAISELAGGGTDTQYF. Here the CDR3 DNA reads TGTGCCATCAGTGAGCTAGCGGGAGGGGGGACAGATACGCAGTATTTT.

This chain connects TRBV6-1 to TRBJ2-1; D is uncertain. The germline CDR1 and CDR2 sequences are MNHNS and SASEGT. This CDR3 is built from 15 residues. V was clipped by 1 base and J by 0 bases, with 7 bases between them. The CDR3 region is CASSEDFSSYNEQFF. The CDR3 bases are TGTGCCAGCAGTGAAGATTTTAGCTCCTACAATGAGCAGTTCTTC.